Below are 17 T cell receptor beta chains sequenced from a single sample in a study of spatial heterogeneity in lung cancer. Documented time point: sample taken at primary tumor resection. TCRdb analysed the 5' RACE reads with MiXCR anew, one entry per CDR3 protein. The table includes 39,000 or so distinct CDR3 sequences, 6% to 8% detected once. Sample: PBMCs, taken at surgery. These receptor sequences come from a male donor with early-stage non-small cell lung cancer.

This clonotype was seen many times. The V call is TRBV6-5, the J call TRBJ1-1; TRBD1 agrees at 7 bases. Looked up from germline, CDR1 is MNHEY and CDR2 is SVGAGI. The CDR3 is 15 residues long. The trim removed 5 bases at V and 3 bases at J, leaving 9 bases unmatched. Here the CDR3 DNA reads TGTGCCAGCAGTCCCGGGACAGCCGGATACACTGAAGCTTTCTTT. Residues: CASSPGTAGYTEAFF.

This clonotype came up many times. J is TRBJ2-3 and V is TRBV24-1, with 7 bases matching TRBD2. Germline V gene sequence: CDR1 KGHDR, CDR2 SFDVKD. The J segment lost 5 bases and the V segment lost 5 bases, leaving 6 bases of the junction unmatched. The CDR3 totals 14 residues. Here the CDR3 DNA reads TGTGCCACCAGTGCGGCGGGAGTTCAAGATACGCAGTATTTT. Amino acid sequence: CATSAAGVQDTQYF.

V usage is TRBV6-4 and J usage is TRBJ2-2; D may match TRBD1 or TRBD2 (6 bases each). This CDR3 is built from 13 residues. V lost 3 bases and J 7 bases, leaving 9 bases between the germline ends. The germline gives CDR1 MRHNA, CDR2 SNTAGT. CDR3 DNA: TGTGCCAGCAGTGAGGGGGGCCACGGGGAGCTGTTTTTT. Protein: CASSEGGHGELFF.

This clonotype was recorded many times. The J gene is TRBJ1-1, the V gene TRBV6-5; D not resolved. V was cut by 3 bases and J by 12 bases, with 20 bases left in between. This CDR3 region has 14 residues. Germline CDR1 is MNHEY and CDR2 is SVGAGI. CDR3 DNA sequence: TGTGCCAGCAGTTATGGCAGGACGTCAGGCTGGACTTTCTTT. Protein product: CASSYGRTSGWTFF.

The V and J genes are TRBV7-2 and TRBJ1-5, with D uncertain. V lost 1 base and J lost 1, with 8 bases in between. Germline values: CDR1 SGHTA, CDR2 FQGNSA. This CDR3 is built from 15 residues. In DNA, the CDR3 is TGTGCCAGCAGCTTAGAATACAGCAGCAATCAGCCCCAGCATTTT. It yields the protein CASSLEYSSNQPQHF. Together with reference TRBV7-2 and TRBJ1-5, the CDR3 gives the full variable domain: GAGVSQSPSNKVTEKGKDVELRCDPISGHTALYWYRQSLGQGLEFLIYFQGNSAPDKSGLPSDRFSAERTGGSVSTLTIQRTQQEDSAVYLCASSLEYSSNQPQHFGDGTRLSIL.

This clonotype has ten or more counts. The chain recombines TRBV12-3 or TRBV12-4 with TRBJ2-1; 10 bases are a match to TRBD1. V gave up 6 bases and J gave up 4 bases; unmatched junction bases: 6. The CDR3 length is 15 residues. The CDR3 DNA reads TGTGCCAGCAGGGGCTGGGACAGGGGATACAATGAGCAGTTCTTC. Translation gives CASRGWDRGYNEQFF.

This clonotype showed up just a few times. The J gene is TRBJ1-1, the V gene TRBV10-3; TRBD1 matches 8 bases. Germline assignment: CDR1 ENHRY and CDR2 SYGVKD. This CDR3 spans 14 amino acids. The junction had 4 bases not matched to a gene; V was cut back by 7 bases and J by 0 bases. The CDR3 spells CAIKGTGLNTEAFF. DNA for the CDR3: TGTGCCATCAAAGGGACAGGATTGAACACTGAAGCTTTCTTT.

This clonotype was found many times. The rearrangement joins TRBV6-5 to TRBJ1-1; 7 nucleotides agree with TRBD1. CDR3 size: 13 residues. Germline V CDR1 and CDR2: MNHEY, SVGAGI. Trimming took 6 bases from V and 5 from J; bases not matched to a gene: 6. The CDR3 loop is CASSNRQGTEAFF. The CDR3 nucleotides are TGTGCCAGCAGCAATCGACAGGGTACTGAAGCTTTCTTT.

This clonotype was seen only a few times. V and J are TRBV9 and TRBJ1-2; no reliable D call. Germline CDR1 SGDLS, CDR2 YYNGEE. Deletions cut 2 bases from V and 1 base from J, with 9 bases between. CDR3 size: 14 residues. Here the CDR3 reads CASSVATGNYGYTF. In DNA form, the CDR3 reads TGTGCCAGCAGCGTGGCAACGGGTAACTATGGCTACACCTTC.

In its sample, this clonotype was seen many times. J is TRBJ2-1 and V is TRBV7-9; D not resolved. V was shortened by 0 bases and J by 4 bases, with 10 bases between the two germline ends. The germline V gene encodes CDR1 SEHNR and CDR2 FQNEAQ (reference sequence). This CDR3 has 15 amino acids. CDR3 region: CASSLAHGEYNEQFF. The CDR3 DNA reads TGTGCCAGCAGCTTAGCGCATGGGGAATACAATGAGCAGTTCTTC. The whole variable domain, filled in from reference TRBV7-9 and TRBJ2-1, reads DTGVSQNPRHKITKRGQNVTFRCDPISEHNRLYWYRQTLGQGPEFLTYFQNEAQLEKSRLLSDRFSAERPKGSFSTLEIQRTEQGDSAMYLCASSLAHGEYNEQFFGPGTRLTVL.

This clonotype was seen at least ten times. This sequence joins TRBV6-6 and TRBJ2-7, with TRBD2 matching 8 bases. There are 13 residues in the CDR3. Trimming removed 6 bases from V and 7 bases from J; junction bases left unmatched: 8. Germline CDR1 and CDR2: MNHNY and SVGAGI (reference sequence). The CDR3: CASRTSDLGEQYV. CDR3 sequence (DNA): TGTGCCAGCAGGACTAGCGACTTGGGGGAGCAGTACGTC.

This clonotype was seen a few times. This sequence joins TRBV28 and TRBJ2-5; TRBD1 matches at 8 bases. The V and J ends lost 7 bases and 3 bases, in that order; junction bases with no gene match: 4. Germline CDR1 MDHEN, CDR2 SYDVKM. There are 13 residues in the CDR3. The CDR3 DNA is TGTGCCAGCACCCAGGGGGCAGAAGAGACCCAGTACTTC. It yields the protein CASTQGAEETQYF.

This clonotype was found many times. The rearrangement links TRBV6-4 to TRBJ1-5; 7 bases align to TRBD1. V lost 0 bases to trimming and J lost 2 bases; unmatched junction nucleotides: 7. The germline V gene has CDR1 MRHNA and CDR2 SNTAGT. The CDR3 totals 17 residues. In DNA, the CDR3 is TGTGCCAGCAGTGACTCAGGACAGGTCGTGGGCAATCAGCCCCAGCATTTT. This gives the protein CASSDSGQVVGNQPQHF.

This clonotype was counted many times. V gene TRBV24-1 combines with J gene TRBJ2-3; no reliable D call. From germline, CDR1 is KGHDR and CDR2 SFDVKD. The CDR3 contains 14 residues. Trimming took off 1 base at V and 2 bases at J, with 6 bases between the two ends. In DNA, the CDR3 is TGTGCCACCAGTGATTTAGACTTCACAGATACGCAGTATTTT. Amino acid sequence: CATSDLDFTDTQYF.

This clonotype was detected many times. This chain uses TRBV12-3 or TRBV12-4 with TRBJ2-2; D is perhaps TRBD2 (7 bases). With 8 bases removed from V and 5 bases from J, the gap between germline ends came to 21 bases. The CDR3 runs 16 residues. The CDR3, as DNA: TGTGCCAGCGCCCCCTCCGGGGGGCTAGGGACCGGGGAGCTGTTTTTT. Residues: CASAPSGGLGTGELFF.

The chain is built from TRBV9 and TRBJ2-1, with D maybe TRBD2 (5 bases). The CDR3 covers 17 residues. Per the germline V gene, CDR1 is SGDLS and CDR2 is YYNGEE. Trimming stripped 0 bases from V and 7 bases from J, with 20 bases between. CDR3 sequence reads: CASSVGSRAAMGNEQFF. The CDR3 nucleotides are TGTGCCAGCAGCGTAGGGAGCCGAGCGGCAATGGGAAATGAGCAGTTCTTC.

As DNA, the CDR3 is TGTGCCAGCAGCCGAGGACAGTCGCAGGATACGCAGTATTTT. It translates to CASSRGQSQDTQYF. V and J are TRBV7-3 and TRBJ2-3; the D gene is possibly TRBD1 (6 bases). The length of the CDR3 is 14 residues. CDR1 and CDR2 from the germline V gene are SGHTA and FQGTGA. Deletions cut 5 bases from V and 6 bases from J, with 15 bases between.